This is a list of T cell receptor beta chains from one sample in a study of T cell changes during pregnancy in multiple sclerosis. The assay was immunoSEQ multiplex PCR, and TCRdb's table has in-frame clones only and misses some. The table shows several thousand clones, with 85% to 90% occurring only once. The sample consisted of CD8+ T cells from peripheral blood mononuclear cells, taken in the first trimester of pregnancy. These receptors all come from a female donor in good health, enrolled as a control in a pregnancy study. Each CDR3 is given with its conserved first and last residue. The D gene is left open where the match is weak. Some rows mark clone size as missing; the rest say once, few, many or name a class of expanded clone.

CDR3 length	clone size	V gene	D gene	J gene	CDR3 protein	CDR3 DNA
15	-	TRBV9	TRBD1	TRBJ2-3	CASSPPGTGGVELYF	TGTGCCAGCAGCCCACCCGGGACAGGGGGTGTCGAACTGTATTTT
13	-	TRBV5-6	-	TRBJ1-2	CASSLITEYGYTF	TGTGCCAGCAGCTTGATAACGGAGTATGGCTACACCTTC
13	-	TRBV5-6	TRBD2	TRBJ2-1	CASSATSGGEQFF	TGTGCCAGCAGCGCCACCTCGGGAGGTGAGCAGTTCTTC
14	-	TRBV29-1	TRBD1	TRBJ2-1	CSVVPTTGNNEQFF	TGCAGCGTTGTCCCAACGACAGGGAACAATGAGCAGTTCTTC
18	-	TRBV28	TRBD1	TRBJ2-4	CASRRWGTGDSAKNIQYF	TGTGCCAGCAGAAGGTGGGGGACAGGGGACTCGGCCAAAAACATTCAGTACTTC
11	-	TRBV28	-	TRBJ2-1	CASSPGGEQFF	TGTGCCAGCAGCCCCGGAGGAGAGCAGTTCTTC
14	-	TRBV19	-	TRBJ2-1	CASSMGSSYNEQFF	TGTGCCAGTAGTATGGGGAGCTCCTACAATGAGCAGTTCTTC
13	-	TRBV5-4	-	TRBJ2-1	CASSFTSYNEQFF	TGTGCCAGCAGCTTTACCAGCTACAATGAGCAGTTCTTC
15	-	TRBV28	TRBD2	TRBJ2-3	CASSLGSGSPDTQYF	TGTGCCAGCAGTTTAGGTAGCGGGAGCCCAGATACGCAGTATTTT
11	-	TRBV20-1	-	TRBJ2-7	CSASHGNEQYF	TGCAGTGCTAGTCACGGGAACGAGCAGTACTTC
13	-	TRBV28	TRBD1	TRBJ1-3	CATRQGSGNTIYF	TGTGCCACCAGACAGGGGTCGGGAAACACCATATATTTT
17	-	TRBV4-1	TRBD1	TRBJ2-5	CASSQAPPTGPRETQYF	TGCGCCAGCAGCCAAGCTCCTCCGACAGGGCCCCGGGAGACCCAGTACTTC
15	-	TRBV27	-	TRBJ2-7	CASSPQTEPSHEQYF	TGTGCCAGCAGTCCCCAGACAGAACCCTCCCACGAGCAGTACTTC
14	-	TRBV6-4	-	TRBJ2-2	CASSDTSDGGELFF	TGTGCCAGCAGTGACACCAGCGACGGAGGGGAGCTGTTTTTT
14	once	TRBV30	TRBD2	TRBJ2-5	CAWSTSGGRETQYF	TGTGCCTGGAGCACTAGCGGGGGTCGTGAGACCCAGTACTTC
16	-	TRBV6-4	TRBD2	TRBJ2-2	CASSGSPGLAGEELFF	TGTGCCAGCAGTGGGTCGCCGGGACTAGCGGGAGAGGAGCTGTTTTTT
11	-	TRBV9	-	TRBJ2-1	CASWRGNEQFF	TGTGCCTCGTGGAGAGGCAATGAGCAGTTCTTC
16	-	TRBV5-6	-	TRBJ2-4	CASSLTGASAKNIQYF	TGTGCCAGCAGCTTGACAGGTGCCTCGGCCAAAAACATTCAGTACTTC
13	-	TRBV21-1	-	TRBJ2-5	CASSKVNQETQYF	TGTGCCAGCAGCAAAGTTAATCAAGAGACCCAGTACTTC
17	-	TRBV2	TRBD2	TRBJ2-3	CASSGGRLAGSTDTQYF	TGTGCCAGCAGTGGGGGTAGACTAGCGGGCAGCACAGATACGCAGTATTTT
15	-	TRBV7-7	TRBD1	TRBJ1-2	CASSLIGTGVLGYTF	TGTGCCAGCAGCTTAATCGGGACAGGGGTCCTTGGCTACACCTTC
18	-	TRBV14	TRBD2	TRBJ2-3	CASSQTESLAAPTDTQYF	TGTGCCAGCAGCCAAACCGAGTCCCTAGCGGCGCCCACAGATACGCAGTATTTT
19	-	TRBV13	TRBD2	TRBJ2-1	CASSVRGLAGGPSYNEQFF	TGTGCCAGCAGCGTACGGGGACTAGCGGGAGGGCCTTCCTACAATGAGCAGTTCTTC
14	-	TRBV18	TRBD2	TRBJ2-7	CASATSGDSYEQYF	TGTGCCAGCGCAACTAGCGGAGACTCCTACGAGCAGTACTTC
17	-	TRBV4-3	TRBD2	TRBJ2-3	CASSQDASGASTDTQYF	TGCGCCAGCAGCCAAGATGCTAGCGGAGCTAGCACAGATACGCAGTATTTT
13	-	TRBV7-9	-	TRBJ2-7	CASSPDSTYEQYF	TGTGCCAGCAGCCCGGACAGCACCTACGAGCAGTACTTC
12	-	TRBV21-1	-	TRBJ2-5	CASSNEEETQYF	TGTGCCAGCAGCAACGAGGAAGAGACCCAGTACTTC
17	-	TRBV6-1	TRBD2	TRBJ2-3	CASSELQAGGPTDTQYF	TGTGCCAGCAGTGAACTTCAGGCGGGAGGGCCCACAGATACGCAGTATTTT
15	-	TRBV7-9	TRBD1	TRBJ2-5	CASSPRQGAEETQYF	TGTGCCAGCAGCCCCCGGCAGGGGGCCGAGGAGACCCAGTACTTC
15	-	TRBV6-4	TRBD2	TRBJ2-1	CASSELAGVSNEQFF	TGTGCCAGCAGCGAACTAGCGGGAGTCAGCAATGAGCAGTTCTTC
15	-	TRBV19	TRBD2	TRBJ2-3	CASSPTSGSLDTQYF	TGTGCCAGTAGCCCGACTAGCGGGAGTCTGGATACGCAGTATTTT
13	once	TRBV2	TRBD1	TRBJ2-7	CASRDRTGDEQYF	TGTGCCAGCAGAGACAGGACAGGGGACGAGCAGTACTTC
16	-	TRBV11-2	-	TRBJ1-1	CASSRGLRDSGAEAFF	TGTGCCAGCAGCCGAGGACTGCGGGACTCTGGCGCTGAAGCTTTCTTT
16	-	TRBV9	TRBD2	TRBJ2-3	CASSSRLAGRTDTQYF	TGTGCCAGCAGCTCGAGACTAGCGGGACGCACAGATACGCAGTATTTT
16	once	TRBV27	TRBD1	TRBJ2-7	CASSFLAGQALGEQYF	TGTGCCAGCAGTTTTCTGGCGGGACAGGCCTTGGGGGAGCAGTACTTC
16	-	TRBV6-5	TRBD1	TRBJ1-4	CASSYSRGEVAEKLFF	TGTGCCAGCAGTTACTCCAGGGGGGAAGTGGCTGAAAAACTGTTTTTT
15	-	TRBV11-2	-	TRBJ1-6	CASSLDNRAGSPLHF	TGTGCCAGCAGCTTAGATAACAGGGCTGGATCACCCCTCCACTTT
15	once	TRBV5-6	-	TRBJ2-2	CASSLEPTDDRGAVF	TGTGCCAGCAGCTTGGAGCCGACGGACGACCGGGGAGCTGTTTTT
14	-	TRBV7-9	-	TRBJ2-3	CASSWDTDTDTQYF	TGTGCCAGCAGCTGGGACACCGACACAGATACGCAGTATTTT
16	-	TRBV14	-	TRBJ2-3	CASSQDPPGGGDTQYF	TGTGCCAGCAGCCAAGATCCTCCGGGGGGCGGAGATACGCAGTATTTT
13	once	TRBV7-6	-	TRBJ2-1	CASSFRHYNEQFF	TGTGCCAGCAGCTTCAGACACTACAATGAGCAGTTCTTC